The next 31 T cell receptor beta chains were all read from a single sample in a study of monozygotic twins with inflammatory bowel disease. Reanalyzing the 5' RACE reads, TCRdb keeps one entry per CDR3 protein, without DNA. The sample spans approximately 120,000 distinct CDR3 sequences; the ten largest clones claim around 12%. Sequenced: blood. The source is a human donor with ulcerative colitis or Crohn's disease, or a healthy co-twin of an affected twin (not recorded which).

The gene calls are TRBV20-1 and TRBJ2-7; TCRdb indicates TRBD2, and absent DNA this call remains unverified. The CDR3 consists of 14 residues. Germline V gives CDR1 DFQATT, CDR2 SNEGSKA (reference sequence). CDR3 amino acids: CSARDPRANYEQYF.

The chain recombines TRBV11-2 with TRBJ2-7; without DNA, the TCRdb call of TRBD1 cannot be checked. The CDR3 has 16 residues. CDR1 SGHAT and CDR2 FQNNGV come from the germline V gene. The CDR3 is CASNDPGTASSYEQYF. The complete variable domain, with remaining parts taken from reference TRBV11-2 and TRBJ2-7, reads EAGVAQSPRYKIIEKRQSVAFWCNPISGHATLYWYQQILGQGPKLLIQFQNNGVVDDSQLPKDRFSAERLKGVDSTLKIQPAKLEDSAVYLCASNDPGTASSYEQYFGPGTRLTVT.

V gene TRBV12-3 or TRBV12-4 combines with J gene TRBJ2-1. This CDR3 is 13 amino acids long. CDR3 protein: CASSSLVGNEQFF.

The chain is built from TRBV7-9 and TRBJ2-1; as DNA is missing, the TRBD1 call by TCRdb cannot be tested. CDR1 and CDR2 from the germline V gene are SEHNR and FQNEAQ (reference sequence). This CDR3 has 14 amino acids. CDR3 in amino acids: CASSFTGTVNEQFF.

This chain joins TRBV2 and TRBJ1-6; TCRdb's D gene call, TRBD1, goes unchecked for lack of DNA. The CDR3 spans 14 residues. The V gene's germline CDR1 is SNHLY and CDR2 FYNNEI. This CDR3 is CASSLGQWNSPLHF.

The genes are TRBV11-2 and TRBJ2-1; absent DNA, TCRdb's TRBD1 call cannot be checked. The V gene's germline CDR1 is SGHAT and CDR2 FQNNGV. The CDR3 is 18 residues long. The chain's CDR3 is CASSLDPGWGINDNEQFF.

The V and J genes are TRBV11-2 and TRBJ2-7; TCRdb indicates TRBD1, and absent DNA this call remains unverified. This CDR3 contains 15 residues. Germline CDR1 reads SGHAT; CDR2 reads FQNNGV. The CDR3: CASSLVGGPRYEQYF.

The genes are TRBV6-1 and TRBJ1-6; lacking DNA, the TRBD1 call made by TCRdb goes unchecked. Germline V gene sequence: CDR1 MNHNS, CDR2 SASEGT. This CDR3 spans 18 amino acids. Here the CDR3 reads CASSEGWGQGVYNSPLHF.

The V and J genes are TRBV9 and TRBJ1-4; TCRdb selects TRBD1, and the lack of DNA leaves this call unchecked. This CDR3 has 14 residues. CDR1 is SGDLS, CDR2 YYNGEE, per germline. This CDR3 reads CASSVGGENEKLFF.

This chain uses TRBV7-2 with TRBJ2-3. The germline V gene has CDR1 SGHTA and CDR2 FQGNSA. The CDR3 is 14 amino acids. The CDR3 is CASSLVVSTDTQYF.

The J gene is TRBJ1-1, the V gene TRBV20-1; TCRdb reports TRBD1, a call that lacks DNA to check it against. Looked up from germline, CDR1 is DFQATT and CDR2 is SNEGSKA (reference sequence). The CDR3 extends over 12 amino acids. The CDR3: CSVHRAGTEAFF.

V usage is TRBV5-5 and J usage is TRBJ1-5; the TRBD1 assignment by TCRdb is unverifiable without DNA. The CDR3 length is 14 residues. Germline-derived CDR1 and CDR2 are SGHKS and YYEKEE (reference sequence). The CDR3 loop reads CASSLRDFNQPQHF. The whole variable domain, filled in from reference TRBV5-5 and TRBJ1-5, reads DAGVTQSPTHLIKTRGQQVTLRCSPISGHKSVSWYQQVLGQGPQFIFQYYEKEERGRGNFPDRFSARQFPNYSSELNVNALLLGDSALYLCASSLRDFNQPQHFGDGTRLSIL.

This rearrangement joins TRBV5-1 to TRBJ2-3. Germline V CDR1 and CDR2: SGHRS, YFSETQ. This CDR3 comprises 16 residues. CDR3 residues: CASSLATSSSTDTQYF.

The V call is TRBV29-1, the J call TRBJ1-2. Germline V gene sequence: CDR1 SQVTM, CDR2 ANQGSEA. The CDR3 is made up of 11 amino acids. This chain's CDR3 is CSVESNYGYTF.

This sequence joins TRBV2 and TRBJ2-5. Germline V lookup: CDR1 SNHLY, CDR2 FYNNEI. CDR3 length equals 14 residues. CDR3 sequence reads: CASSEELLQETQYF.

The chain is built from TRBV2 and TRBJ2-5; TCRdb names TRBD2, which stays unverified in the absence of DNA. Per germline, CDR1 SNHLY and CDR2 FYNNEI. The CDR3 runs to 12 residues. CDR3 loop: CASRPSIATQYF.

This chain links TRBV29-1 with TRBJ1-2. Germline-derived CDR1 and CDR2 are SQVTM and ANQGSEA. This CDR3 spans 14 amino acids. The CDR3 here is CSVVGLGNQDGYTF.

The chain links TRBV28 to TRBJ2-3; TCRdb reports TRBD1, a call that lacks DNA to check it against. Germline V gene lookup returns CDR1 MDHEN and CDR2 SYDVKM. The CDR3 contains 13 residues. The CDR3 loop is CAIREGSTDTQYF.

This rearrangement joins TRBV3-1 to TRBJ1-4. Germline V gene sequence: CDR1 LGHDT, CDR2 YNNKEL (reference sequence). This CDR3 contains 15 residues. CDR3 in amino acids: CASSQDSQAGEKLFF.

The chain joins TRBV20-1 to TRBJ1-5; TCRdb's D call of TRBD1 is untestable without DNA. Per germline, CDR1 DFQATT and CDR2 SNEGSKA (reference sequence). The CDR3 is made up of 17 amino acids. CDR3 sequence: CSARDGGRQGNDQPQHF.

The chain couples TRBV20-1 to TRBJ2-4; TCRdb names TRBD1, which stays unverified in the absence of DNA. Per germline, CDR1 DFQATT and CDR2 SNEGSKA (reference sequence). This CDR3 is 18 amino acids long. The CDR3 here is CSAIPFLGGVSAKNIQYF.

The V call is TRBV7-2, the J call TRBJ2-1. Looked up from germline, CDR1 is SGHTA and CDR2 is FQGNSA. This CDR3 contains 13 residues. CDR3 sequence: CASSSLLTNEQFF.

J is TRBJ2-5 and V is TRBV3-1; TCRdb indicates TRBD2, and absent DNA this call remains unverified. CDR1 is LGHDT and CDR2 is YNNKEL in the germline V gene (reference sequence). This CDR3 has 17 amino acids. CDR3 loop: CASSQDKASGPQETQYF.

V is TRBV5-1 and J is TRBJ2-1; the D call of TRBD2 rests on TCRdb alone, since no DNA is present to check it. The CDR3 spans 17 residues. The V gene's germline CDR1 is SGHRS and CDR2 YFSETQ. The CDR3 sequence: CASSLGGTSGRGNEQFF.

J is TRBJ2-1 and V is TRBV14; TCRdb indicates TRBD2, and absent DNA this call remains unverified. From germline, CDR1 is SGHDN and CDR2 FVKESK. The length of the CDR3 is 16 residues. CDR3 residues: CASSQDDWWNEGEQFF. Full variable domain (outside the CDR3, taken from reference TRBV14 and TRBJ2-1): EAGVTQFPSHSVIEKGQTVTLRCDPISGHDNLYWYRRVMGKEIKFLLHFVKESKQDESGMPNNRFLAERTGGTYSTLKVQPAELEDSGVYFCASSQDDWWNEGEQFFGPGTRLTVL.

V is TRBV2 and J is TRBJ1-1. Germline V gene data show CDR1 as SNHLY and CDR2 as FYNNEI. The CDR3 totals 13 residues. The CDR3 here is CASSPRRVAEAFF.

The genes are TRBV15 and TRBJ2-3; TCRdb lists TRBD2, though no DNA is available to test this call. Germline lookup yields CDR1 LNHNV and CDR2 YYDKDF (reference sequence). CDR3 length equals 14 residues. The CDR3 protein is CATSRDRRQVSQYF.

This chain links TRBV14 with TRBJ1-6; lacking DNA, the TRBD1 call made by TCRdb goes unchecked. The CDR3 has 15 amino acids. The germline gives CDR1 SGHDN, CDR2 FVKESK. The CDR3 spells CASSQGQGLNSPLHF.

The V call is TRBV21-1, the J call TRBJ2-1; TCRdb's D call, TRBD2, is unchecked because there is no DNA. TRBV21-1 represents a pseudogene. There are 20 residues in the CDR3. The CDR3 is CASSKARTSGGMGHYNEQFF.

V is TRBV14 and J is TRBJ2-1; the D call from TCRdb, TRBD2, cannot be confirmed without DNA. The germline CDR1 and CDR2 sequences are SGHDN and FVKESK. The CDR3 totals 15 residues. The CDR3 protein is CASSQAPTGEVEQFF.

This CDR3 reads CAISLTVGEKLFF. The chain is built from TRBV10-3 and TRBJ1-4; as DNA is missing, the TRBD1 call by TCRdb cannot be tested. CDR1 and CDR2 (germline): ENHRY, SYGVKD. The CDR3 is 13 amino acids.